Shown below are 21 T cell receptor beta chains from a single sample sequenced in a study of shared clonotypes between healthy human individuals. Sequencing was performed with immunoSEQ multiplex PCR; in TCRdb, only in-frame clones are kept and a portion is missing. The data show approximately 1.5 million clones, less than 99% seen once. The sequenced sample was naive CD4+ T cells sorted from blood. This sample's subset: CD45RA+ positively selected. Receptors were obtained from a man younger than 40 in good health.

The chain couples TRBV5-4 to TRBJ2-7; D call uncertain. The CDR3 is made up of 13 amino acids. The V end was cut by 1 base, the J end by 7 bases, with 12 bases between. CDR1 is SGHNT and CDR2 is YYREEE in the germline V gene (reference sequence). The CDR3 region has the DNA TGTGCCAGCAGCTTGACCGACTTGGGAGAGCAGTACTTC. Translation gives CASSLTDLGEQYF.

The chain has TRBV23-1 and TRBJ2-7; tentative D call: TRBD2 (6 bases). TRBV23-1 is reported as an ORF; its role is uncertain. V gave up 4 bases and J gave up 2 bases, with 18 bases separating them. This CDR3 spans 16 amino acids. The CDR3 sequence is CASSLAGRQFTYEQYF. CDR3 in DNA: TGCGCCAGCAGTCTCGCCGGGAGACAGTTTACCTACGAGCAGTACTTC.

The genes are TRBV10-3 and TRBJ1-1; no firm D call. Between the trimmed V and J ends, which lost 4 bases and 1 base, there was a span of 10 bases. The CDR3 contains 14 residues. In germline, CDR1 is ENHRY, CDR2 SYGVKD. This chain's CDR3 is CAISVGRWNTEAFF. CDR3 DNA: TGTGCCATCAGTGTTGGTCGGTGGAACACTGAAGCTTTCTTT.

This chain uses TRBV9 with TRBJ1-2; D is perhaps TRBD1 (6 bases). Germline CDR1 reads SGDLS; CDR2 reads YYNGEE. The CDR3 is 15 residues long. V gave up 3 bases and J gave up 0 bases, with 12 bases separating them. The CDR3 DNA is TGTGCCAGCAGCGCCGGGGACACGCCTAACTATGGCTACACCTTC. Its protein product is CASSAGDTPNYGYTF.

V usage is TRBV5-1 and J usage is TRBJ2-3; D uncertain. CDR3 length: 14 amino acids. V lost 0 bases and J lost 5, with 10 bases in between. Germline V gene data show CDR1 as SGHRS and CDR2 as YFSETQ. In DNA, the CDR3 is TGCGCCAGCAGCTTGGAACAGTTCGTAGATACGCAGTATTTT. Translating gives CASSLEQFVDTQYF.

V and J are TRBV6-4 and TRBJ2-2, with D unclear. Germline V gene sequence: CDR1 MRHNA, CDR2 SNTAGT. CDR3 length: 14 residues. The V end was cut by 4 bases, the J end by 4 bases, with 10 bases between. The CDR3 loop reads CASSVSEITGELFF. The CDR3 coding sequence is TGTGCCAGCAGTGTGAGTGAGATCACCGGGGAGCTGTTTTTT.

To note about this clone: The same CDR3 also results from other DNA sequences found in this sample. The chain uses TRBV5-1 and TRBJ2-7, with 8 nucleotides matching TRBD1. The CDR3 is 15 residues long. The germline gives CDR1 SGHRS, CDR2 YFSETQ. The junction had 2 bases not matched to a gene; V was cut back by 0 bases and J by 0 bases. CDR3 amino acids: CASSLADRGSYEQYF. Written as DNA, the CDR3 is TGCGCCAGCAGCTTGGCAGACAGGGGCTCCTACGAGCAGTACTTC. The full variable domain, rest sourced from reference TRBV5-1 and TRBJ2-7, is KAGVTQTPRYLIKTRGQQVTLSCSPISGHRSVSWYQQTPGQGLQFLFEYFSETQRNKGNFPGRFSGRQFSNSRSEMNVSTLELGDSALYLCASSLADRGSYEQYFGPGTRLTVT.

This chain joins TRBV7-9 and TRBJ2-3, with D perhaps TRBD2 (6 bases). Germline V gives CDR1 SEHNR, CDR2 FQNEAQ (reference sequence). Trimming cost V 1 base and J 0 bases, with 11 bases left between them. The CDR3 extends over 16 amino acids. The CDR3: CASSLGLGPSTDTQYF. CDR3 coding DNA: TGTGCCAGCAGCTTAGGACTAGGGCCTAGCACAGATACGCAGTATTTT.

The V and J genes are TRBV5-4 and TRBJ2-7, with TRBD1 identical over 11 bases. The CDR3 loop spans 16 amino acids. Germline CDR1 reads SGHNT; CDR2 reads YYREEE (reference sequence). Unmatched junction bases numbered 12, after V lost 3 bases and J lost 7 bases. For the CDR3, the DNA is TGTGCCAGCAGCTCCGGGTATCGGGACAGGGGGTATGAGCAGTACTTC. This translates into CASSSGYRDRGYEQYF.

This clone was found once. Other DNA variants within this sample encode the same CDR3. This chain connects TRBV6-1 to TRBJ2-2; the D call may be TRBD1 or TRBD2 (5 bases each). Trimming removed 6 bases from V and 5 bases from J, with 13 bases in between. Germline CDR1 is MNHNS and CDR2 is SASEGT. CDR3 length equals 14 residues. The CDR3 coding sequence is TGTGCCAGCAGCGCCCTGAGGGGAACCGGGGAGCTGTTTTTT. Its translation: CASSALRGTGELFF.

The chain employs TRBV28 and TRBJ2-7; D may be TRBD2 (5 bases). Germline loops: CDR1 MDHEN, CDR2 SYDVKM. The CDR3 covers 18 residues. Trimming shortened V by 3 bases and J by 0 bases, and 21 bases separated the two germline ends. The CDR3 region is CASSFSAPGEGFSYEQYF. In DNA form, the CDR3 reads TGTGCCAGCAGTTTTTCGGCACCCGGTGAGGGATTCTCCTACGAGCAGTACTTC.

The table lists this clone with a count of one. This chain uses TRBV18 with TRBJ2-1; D is unresolved. The germline V gene encodes CDR1 KGHSH and CDR2 LQKENI. CDR3 size: 16 residues. V lost 0 bases and J lost 0, with 9 bases in between. The DNA for the CDR3 is TGTGCCAGCTCACCACCGTCGGTAGGCTCCTACAATGAGCAGTTCTTC. This codes for CASSPPSVGSYNEQFF.

The chain employs TRBV10-3 and TRBJ2-6; D might be TRBD1 (5 bases). The CDR3 loop spans 15 amino acids. CDR1 and CDR2 (germline): ENHRY, SYGVKD. V dropped 3 bases and J dropped 5 bases, with 11 bases sitting between them. The CDR3 loop reads CAISEQDRRANVLTF. As DNA, the CDR3 is TGTGCCATCAGTGAACAGGACCGGCGGGCCAACGTCCTGACTTTC.

The chain links TRBV5-1 to TRBJ2-5; 8 bases agree with TRBD2. Trimming removed 4 bases from V and 11 bases from J; junction bases left unmatched: 10. The CDR3 is 13 residues long. Per the germline V gene, CDR1 is SGHRS and CDR2 is YFSETQ. The CDR3: CASSIGRDSGQYF. As DNA, the CDR3 is TGCGCCAGCAGCATCGGGAGGGACTCCGGTCAGTACTTC.

The chain employs TRBV28 and TRBJ2-3; maybe TRBD2 (6 bases). CDR1 and CDR2 from the germline V gene are MDHEN and SYDVKM. This CDR3 comprises 15 residues. Between the trimmed V and J ends, which lost 4 bases and 1 base, there was a span of 12 bases. The CDR3 spells CASSSVPGGTDTQYF. CDR3 in DNA: TGTGCCAGCAGTTCCGTCCCGGGGGGCACAGATACGCAGTATTTT.

The gene calls are TRBV5-1 and TRBJ2-5; 7 nucleotides align to TRBD1. Germline CDR1 is SGHRS and CDR2 is YFSETQ. There are 13 residues in the CDR3. V lost 4 bases, J lost 5 bases, and 5 bases stayed unmatched. CDR3 amino acids: CASSRDSMETQYF. The CDR3 coding sequence is TGCGCCAGCAGCCGGGACAGCATGGAGACCCAGTACTTC.

V and J are TRBV10-3 and TRBJ2-7; 9 positions agree with TRBD2. This CDR3 has 14 residues. The V gene end was trimmed by 3 bases and the J gene end by 10 bases; junction bases not matched to a gene: 10. Germline loops: CDR1 ENHRY, CDR2 SYGVKD. The CDR3 spells CAISDSNSGSGQYF. The CDR3 DNA is TGTGCCATCAGTGACTCAAATAGCGGGAGTGGACAGTACTTC.

The J gene is TRBJ2-7, the V gene TRBV9; 8 bases align to TRBD2. Germline CDR1 and CDR2: SGDLS and YYNGEE. The CDR3 runs to 15 residues. Trimming cost V 0 bases and J 6 bases; bases outside gene matches: 8. The CDR3: CASSVDHSGEGEQYF. The DNA of the CDR3 is TGTGCCAGCAGCGTAGACCATAGCGGGGAGGGCGAGCAGTACTTC.

The table lists this clone with a count of one. The rearrangement joins TRBV6-5 to TRBJ2-3; D is perhaps TRBD2 (5 bases). Germline V gene data show CDR1 as MNHEY and CDR2 as SVGAGI. The CDR3 has 14 residues. V lost 2 bases, J lost 2 bases, and 8 bases lay in between. This CDR3 is CASSYGEITDTQYF. CDR3 DNA sequence: TGTGCCAGCAGTTACGGGGAGATCACAGATACGCAGTATTTT.

This clone showed up just once. The genes are TRBV18 and TRBJ1-2; TRBD1 agrees at 12 bases. This CDR3 comprises 17 residues. Trimming at V came to 2 bases and at J to 6 bases, leaving 10 bases not matched to a gene. Looked up from germline, CDR1 is KGHSH and CDR2 is LQKENI. The CDR3 nucleotides read TGTGCCAGCTCACCATTTGGGACAGGGGGCTCGGGGCATGGCTACACCTTC. Amino acid sequence: CASSPFGTGGSGHGYTF.

The chain couples TRBV20-1 to TRBJ2-3, with no clear D. CDR3 size: 10 residues. Per the germline V gene, CDR1 is DFQATT and CDR2 is SNEGSKA (reference sequence). The V end was cut by 5 bases, the J end by 6 bases, with 6 bases between. The CDR3 loop reads CSAAMDTQYF. The CDR3 coding sequence is TGCAGTGCTGCAATGGATACGCAGTATTTT.